The 23 T cell receptor beta chains listed next were all sequenced from one sample in a study of blood T cell repertoires in COVID-19. Clones were read by immunoSEQ multiplex PCR, and TCRdb kept only the in-frame ones, dropping some. The table has around 190,000 clones, 80% to 90% seen once. What was sequenced was peripheral blood. The receptors here all came from a human donor in a cohort sampled during active COVID-19.

This chain connects TRBV5-4 to TRBJ1-1; the D is unclear. Germline loops: CDR1 SGHNT, CDR2 YYREEE (reference sequence). V was cut by 4 bases and J by 1 base, with 2 bases left in between. The CDR3 totals 11 residues. This chain's CDR3 is CASSQNTEAFF. CDR3 DNA: TGTGCCAGCAGCCAGAACACTGAAGCTTTCTTT.

Points on this clone: This sample includes further DNA sequences coding for the same CDR3. The gene calls are TRBV29-1 and TRBJ2-1; 10 bases are a match to TRBD2. This CDR3 contains 15 residues. Germline V gene lookup returns CDR1 SQVTM and CDR2 ANQGSEA. The junction had 5 bases not matched to a gene; V was cut back by 1 base and J by 5 bases. CDR3 residues: CSVEGSSGRNNEQFF. The CDR3 DNA is TGCAGCGTTGAAGGTTCTAGCGGGAGAAACAATGAGCAGTTCTTC.

This clone was detected only once. The chain couples TRBV19 to TRBJ2-1; 11 nucleotides agree with TRBD2. The CDR3 length is 15 residues. CDR1 is LNHDA, CDR2 SQIVND, per germline (reference sequence). J was trimmed by 7 bases and V by 9 bases; bases with no gene match: 11. The CDR3 reads CASKLAGDWGNEQFF. Written as DNA, the CDR3 is TGTGCCAGCAAACTAGCGGGAGACTGGGGGAATGAGCAGTTCTTC.

This clone was found a few times. The genes are TRBV6-5 and TRBJ2-7; 10 nucleotides align to TRBD2. CDR1 and CDR2 (germline): MNHEY, SVGAGI. The CDR3 consists of 14 residues. V shed 8 bases, J shed 3 bases, and the junction held 7 bases outside the gene matches. CDR3 bases: TGTGCCAGCCGCGCGCTAGCGGGAGACTACGAGCAGTACTTC. Its translation is CASRALAGDYEQYF.

DNA of the CDR3: TGTGCCAGCAGCCGTCAGGGGAGGGTTTTACCAACTAATGAAAAACTGTTTTTT. Protein: CASSRQGRVLPTNEKLFF. The genes are TRBV5-8 and TRBJ1-4; D is possibly TRBD1 (6 bases). The germline CDR1 and CDR2 sequences are SGHTS and YDEGEE. This CDR3 is built from 18 residues. V lost 4 bases and J 0 bases, leaving 19 bases between the germline ends.

The CDR3 reads CASSPRRVPDTQYF. The DNA of the CDR3 is TGCGCCAGCAGCCCCAGGAGGGTCCCAGATACGCAGTATTTT. This chain uses TRBV10-2 with TRBJ2-3, with D maybe TRBD2 (6 bases). V dropped 6 bases and J dropped 4 bases, with 14 bases sitting between them. From germline, CDR1 is WSHSY and CDR2 SAAADI. The CDR3 runs 14 residues.

This clone appeared a few times. V gene TRBV29-1 combines with J gene TRBJ1-5, with D perhaps TRBD1 (5 bases). V was clipped by 4 bases and J by 2 bases, with 12 bases between them. The CDR3 is made up of 14 amino acids. Germline CDR1 is SQVTM and CDR2 is ANQGSEA. Here the CDR3 DNA reads TGCAGCGTTGCCGCGGGGACGGGCAATCAGCCCCAGCATTTT. This encodes CSVAAGTGNQPQHF.

The chain employs TRBV5-6 and TRBJ2-7, with a possible D match to TRBD1 (7 bases). Germline assignment: CDR1 SGHDT and CDR2 YYEEEE. V was cut by 3 bases and J by 3 bases, with 10 bases left in between. CDR3 length equals 13 residues. DNA for the CDR3: TGTGCCAGCAGCTCAGGGGGGTACTACGAGCAGTACTTC. Its translation: CASSSGGYYEQYF.

This clone is a singleton in its sample. The CDR3 region has the DNA TGCGCCAGCAGCCGGGGGGGCGACGGTGCCTACGAGCAGTACTTC. Protein: CASSRGGDGAYEQYF. V is TRBV5-1 and J is TRBJ2-7; TRBD2 matches 8 bases. CDR1 and CDR2 from the germline V gene are SGHRS and YFSETQ. This CDR3 is 15 amino acids long. J gave up 2 bases and V 4 bases, and 8 bases lay outside the gene matches.

The chain joins TRBV6-5 to TRBJ1-1; 8 bases fit TRBD1. Germline V CDR1 and CDR2: MNHEY, SVGAGI. V lost 6 bases to trimming and J lost 11 bases; unmatched junction nucleotides: 5. The CDR3 consists of 11 residues. This CDR3 is CASRDRVQAFF. DNA for the CDR3: TGTGCCAGCAGGGACAGGGTCCAGGCTTTCTTT.

This chain connects TRBV11-3 to TRBJ2-1, with D possibly being TRBD2 (6 bases). CDR1 SGHNT and CDR2 YENEEA come from the germline V gene. This CDR3 region has 13 residues. The ends were cut back, 1 base at V and 10 bases at J, with 11 bases in the middle. The CDR3, as DNA: TGTGCCAGCAGCTTAGTGGGGGGTGGAGAGCAGTTCTTC. Protein product: CASSLVGGGEQFF.

A few counts support this clone. The chain couples TRBV29-1 to TRBJ1-5; D is perhaps TRBD1 (6 bases). The CDR3 extends over 13 amino acids. The germline CDR1 and CDR2 sequences are SQVTM and ANQGSEA. Trimming removed 7 bases from V and 7 bases from J, with 17 bases in between. This chain's CDR3 is CSASGGAGQPQHF. DNA of the CDR3: TGCAGCGCCAGCGGGGGGGCTGGGCAGCCCCAGCATTTT.

J is TRBJ2-3 and V is TRBV5-6; 12 bases align to TRBD2. The CDR3 has 16 amino acids. V shed 3 bases, J shed 1 base, and the junction held 3 bases outside the gene matches. The germline V gene encodes CDR1 SGHDT and CDR2 YYEEEE. CDR3 DNA sequence: TGTGCCAGCAGCTGGGGACTAGCGGGCGGCACAGATACGCAGTATTTT. Its protein product is CASSWGLAGGTDTQYF.

This rearrangement joins TRBV3-1 (or the pseudogene TRBV3-2) to TRBJ2-3; D gene unclear. CDR1 is LGHDT and CDR2 is YNNKEL in the germline V gene (reference sequence). The V gene lost 4 bases and the J gene lost 0 bases, with 14 bases spanning the gap. The CDR3 contains 16 residues. The DNA of the CDR3 is TGTGCCAGCAGCCCCCACTACACCTTAAGCACAGATACGCAGTATTTT. The encoded protein is CASSPHYTLSTDTQYF.

The chain joins TRBV19 to TRBJ2-7; D perhaps matches TRBD2 (6 bases). Trimming stripped 1 base from V and 1 base from J, with 8 bases between. In germline, CDR1 is LNHDA, CDR2 SQIVND (reference sequence). This CDR3 comprises 14 residues. The CDR3 loop is CASSIVEGSYEQYF. The CDR3 nucleotides read TGTGCCAGTAGTATAGTGGAGGGATCCTACGAGCAGTACTTC.

The J gene is TRBJ2-5, the V gene TRBV28; 12 bases align to TRBD2. Trimming cost V 5 bases and J 4 bases; bases outside gene matches: 20. CDR3 size: 20 residues. Germline V gives CDR1 MDHEN, CDR2 SYDVKM. CDR3 sequence (DNA): TGTGCCAGCAGTCTCCCGACTAGCGGGAGCCATCCGGGATTTGGAGAGACCCAGTACTTC. This codes for CASSLPTSGSHPGFGETQYF.

This chain uses TRBV29-1 with TRBJ2-2, with 9 bases that match TRBD1. V gave up 7 bases and J gave up 4 bases; unmatched junction bases: 7. The germline V gene has CDR1 SQVTM and CDR2 ANQGSEA. The CDR3 contains 14 residues. The CDR3 nucleotides are TGCAGCGCGACCGGACAGGGGTTCACCGGGGAGCTGTTTTTT. As protein: CSATGQGFTGELFF.

This clone occurred once. The gene calls are TRBV30 and TRBJ1-6; D not certain. The CDR3 consists of 14 residues. Trimming shortened V by 2 bases and J by 7 bases, and 12 bases separated the two germline ends. Per germline, CDR1 GTSNPN and CDR2 SVGIG (reference sequence). The CDR3 DNA reads TGTGCCTGGAGTAGTACTATTTCGAATTCACCCCTCCACTTT. Amino acid sequence: CAWSSTISNSPLHF.

The chain is built from TRBV18 and TRBJ1-2; no clear D. Germline loops: CDR1 KGHSH, CDR2 LQKENI. The germline V and J ends were trimmed by 6 bases and 8 bases, with 16 bases remaining between them. The CDR3 runs to 13 residues. The CDR3 here is CASSDVSTGGYTF. DNA of the CDR3: TGTGCCAGCTCGGACGTTTCTACGGGGGGCTACACCTTC.

The chain joins TRBV2 to TRBJ2-1, with 12 bases identical to TRBD2. The germline CDR1 and CDR2 sequences are SNHLY and FYNNEI. Trimming took 6 bases from V and 0 from J; bases not matched to a gene: 3. This CDR3 has 16 amino acids. The CDR3 spells CASSGLAGSSYNEQFF. CDR3 nucleotide sequence: TGTGCCAGCAGCGGACTAGCGGGAAGCTCCTACAATGAGCAGTTCTTC.

This chain links TRBV11-2 with TRBJ2-4; D perhaps matches TRBD1 (5 bases). V lost 3 bases to trimming and J lost 8 bases, with 14 bases between them. The length of the CDR3 is 14 residues. Germline V CDR1 and CDR2: SGHAT, FQNNGV. The CDR3: CASSFSGLRDIQYF. CDR3 coding DNA: TGTGCCAGCAGCTTTTCAGGGTTAAGGGACATTCAGTACTTC.

In its sample, this clone was seen a few times. The rearrangement links TRBV4-2 to TRBJ2-7; D is undetermined. The CDR3 totals 12 residues. Trimming cost V 0 bases and J 6 bases, with 6 bases left between them. Germline V gives CDR1 LGHNA, CDR2 YNFKEQ. CDR3 bases: TGTGCCAGCAGCCAAGATATCAGCGAGCAGTACTTC. This translates into CASSQDISEQYF.

The chain joins TRBV19 to TRBJ2-3, with 7 nucleotides matching TRBD1. The V gene's germline CDR1 is LNHDA and CDR2 SQIVND (reference sequence). CDR3 size: 15 residues. J lost 0 bases, V lost 5 bases, and 5 bases had no gene match. For the CDR3, the DNA is TGTGCCAGTAGTGCCTCGACAGGGAGCACAGATACGCAGTATTTT. It is translated as CASSASTGSTDTQYF. Supplemented by reference TRBV19 and TRBJ2-3, the full variable domain reads DGGITQSPKYLFRKEGQNVTLSCEQNLNHDAMYWYRQDPGQGLRLIYYSQIVNDFQKGDIAEGYSVSREKKESFPLTVTSAQKNPTAFYLCASSASTGSTDTQYFGPGTRLTVL.